Below, 18 T cell receptor beta chains from the same sample are listed, as sequenced in a study of blood T cell repertoires in COVID-19. Clones were read by immunoSEQ multiplex PCR, and TCRdb kept only the in-frame ones, dropping some. The sample yields 65,000 to 80,000 clones, approximately 90% seen once. The sequencing input was peripheral blood. The receptors come from a man aged 45-65 years with active COVID-19.

The chain employs TRBV29-1 and TRBJ2-1; D remains unclear. Germline loops: CDR1 SQVTM, CDR2 ANQGSEA. This CDR3 region has 14 residues. V dropped 2 bases and J dropped 0 bases, with 8 bases sitting between them. CDR3 residues: CSVETAYSYNEQFF. The CDR3 coding sequence is TGCAGCGTTGAAACAGCCTACTCCTACAATGAGCAGTTCTTC.

This chain joins TRBV27 and TRBJ1-5, with TRBD1 matching 7 bases. The germline V gene encodes CDR1 MNHEY and CDR2 SMNVEV (reference sequence). Trimming removed 4 bases from V and 2 bases from J; junction bases left unmatched: 8. The length of the CDR3 is 16 residues. CDR3 bases: TGTGCCAGCAGTTCTAGACAGGGCCCGGGCAATCAGCCCCAGCATTTT. Its translation is CASSSRQGPGNQPQHF.

The chain carries TRBV9 and TRBJ2-7; 11 nucleotides agree with TRBD2. J gave up 3 bases and V 5 bases, and 7 bases lay outside the gene matches. The CDR3 has 15 residues. Germline loops: CDR1 SGDLS, CDR2 YYNGEE. The CDR3 here is CASSLTGTSGYEQYF. The CDR3 bases are TGTGCCAGCAGTTTAACCGGGACTAGCGGCTACGAGCAGTACTTC.

This sequence joins TRBV12-3 or TRBV12-4 and TRBJ2-1; no reliable D call. V lost 7 bases to trimming and J lost 6 bases, with 7 bases between them. The CDR3 has 11 residues. The CDR3 region has the DNA TGTGCCAGCATGACGGGCAATGAGCAGTTCTTC. It translates to CASMTGNEQFF.

This clone was recorded once. J is TRBJ2-7 and V is TRBV4-1, with 9 bases matching TRBD2. J lost 0 bases, V lost 1 base, and 7 bases had no gene match. CDR3 length: 17 residues. Germline V gene data show CDR1 as MGHRA and CDR2 as YSYEKL. This CDR3 reads CASSQVSGSAGSYEQYF. CDR3 DNA: TGCGCCAGCAGCCAAGTTAGCGGGAGTGCAGGCTCCTACGAGCAGTACTTC.

V usage is TRBV6-2 or TRBV6-3 and J usage is TRBJ2-1; D is unresolved. The CDR3 runs to 11 residues. In germline, CDR1 is MNHEY, CDR2 SVGEGT. Trimming shortened V by 4 bases and J by 5 bases, and 3 bases separated the two germline ends. The CDR3 spells CASSFNNEQFF. The CDR3 bases are TGTGCCAGCAGTTTCAACAATGAGCAGTTCTTC.

V usage is TRBV5-6 and J usage is TRBJ2-1, with 9 bases that match TRBD2. J was trimmed by 4 bases and V by 0 bases; bases with no gene match: 5. Germline CDR1 reads SGHDT; CDR2 reads YYEEEE. The CDR3 runs 16 residues. The CDR3 bases are TGTGCCAGCAGCTTGGTTGGGGCGGGAGGGTACAATGAGCAGTTCTTC. Translated: CASSLVGAGGYNEQFF.

The chain recombines TRBV19 with TRBJ1-5; possible D gene TRBD1, 5 bases. The CDR3 has 14 residues. The germline gives CDR1 LNHDA, CDR2 SQIVND (reference sequence). V was clipped by 4 bases and J by 3 bases, with 10 bases between them. DNA of the CDR3: TGTGCCAGTAGTAGGGCAGGGAACAATCAGCCCCAGCATTTT. Translation gives CASSRAGNNQPQHF. Drawing the rest from reference TRBV19 and TRBJ1-5, the complete variable domain is DGGITQSPKYLFRKEGQNVTLSCEQNLNHDAMYWYRQDPGQGLRLIYYSQIVNDFQKGDIAEGYSVSREKKESFPLTVTSAQKNPTAFYLCASSRAGNNQPQHFGDGTRLSIL.

The genes are TRBV9 and TRBJ2-2; 7 bases match TRBD2. This CDR3 spans 15 amino acids. Germline V lookup: CDR1 SGDLS, CDR2 YYNGEE. The J segment lost 1 base and the V segment lost 4 bases, leaving 4 bases of the junction unmatched. CDR3 sequence: CASSPGRRNTGELFF. The CDR3 DNA follows: TGTGCCAGCAGCCCCGGGAGGCGGAACACCGGGGAGCTGTTTTTT.

V usage is TRBV7-2 and J usage is TRBJ2-7, with TRBD1 as a possible D gene (6 bases). This CDR3 contains 15 residues. V lost 5 bases and J lost 12, with 26 bases in between. The germline gives CDR1 SGHTA, CDR2 FQGNSA. This chain's CDR3 is CASSLSRDTNLYRYF. The CDR3 DNA follows: TGTGCCAGCAGCCTGTCCCGGGACACTAACCTTTATAGGTACTTC.

V and J are TRBV5-8 and TRBJ1-4; the match to TRBD1 covers 7 bases. V trimming: 1 base; J trimming: 8 bases; junction bases outside the gene matches: 11. The CDR3 loop spans 16 amino acids. Germline V gene sequence: CDR1 SGHTS, CDR2 YDEGEE. DNA for the CDR3: TGTGCCAGCAGCTTGCCCATTGGGACAGCCCGGGAAAAACTGTTTTTT. Translated: CASSLPIGTAREKLFF.

The CDR3 here is CASSPGQHYGYTF. The DNA of the CDR3 is TGTGCCAGCAGCCCTGGACAGCACTATGGCTACACCTTC. The chain is built from TRBV28 and TRBJ1-2, with D perhaps matching TRBD1 (6 bases). V lost 6 bases to trimming and J lost 3 bases, with 11 bases between them. This CDR3 comprises 13 residues. Germline V CDR1 and CDR2: MDHEN, SYDVKM.

V is TRBV4-2 and J is TRBJ2-1; no clear D. The CDR3 totals 15 residues. The germline V and J ends were trimmed by 4 bases and 0 bases, with 10 bases remaining between them. Germline V CDR1 and CDR2: LGHNA, YNFKEQ. In DNA form, the CDR3 reads TGTGCCAGCAGCCCTGACTCAAGCTCCTACAATGAGCAGTTCTTC. It codes for CASSPDSSSYNEQFF.

This chain joins TRBV3-1 (or the pseudogene TRBV3-2) and TRBJ1-3; D may be TRBD1 (5 bases). Germline loops: CDR1 LGHDT, CDR2 YNNKEL (reference sequence). The CDR3 consists of 14 residues. Trimming removed 4 bases from V and 0 bases from J, with 7 bases in between. The CDR3 region has the DNA TGTGCCAGCAGCCTAAGGGGCTCTGGAAACACCATATATTTT. Protein product: CASSLRGSGNTIYF.

The chain couples TRBV12-3 or TRBV12-4 to TRBJ1-5; weak D call: TRBD1 (6 bases). The CDR3 extends over 13 amino acids. Trimming took 6 bases from V and 5 from J, leaving 11 bases between them. The CDR3 nucleotides are TGTGCCAGCAGCTCCGACAGGTATCAGCCCCAGCATTTT. Protein: CASSSDRYQPQHF.

The chain combines TRBV7-3 with TRBJ2-1, with 7 positions matching TRBD1. CDR1 and CDR2 (germline): SGHTA, FQGTGA. The CDR3 sequence is 15 residues long. The trim removed 5 bases at V and 5 bases at J, leaving 9 bases unmatched. CDR3 in amino acids: CASSLRDSINNEQFF. CDR3 DNA: TGTGCCAGCAGCCTAAGGGACAGTATAAACAATGAGCAGTTCTTC.

The chain recombines TRBV24-1 with TRBJ2-1; the D gene is possibly TRBD1 (6 bases). The ends were cut back, 1 base at V and 4 bases at J, with 10 bases in the middle. Germline V gene data show CDR1 as KGHDR and CDR2 as SFDVKD. The CDR3 consists of 15 residues. For the CDR3, the DNA is TGTGCCACCAGTGATTTTCTAACAGGGTACAATGAGCAGTTCTTC. This translates into CATSDFLTGYNEQFF.

This clone has just a few counts. The rearrangement links TRBV28 to TRBJ2-3; D is perhaps TRBD2 (6 bases). The CDR3 contains 15 residues. Trimming cost V 3 bases and J 6 bases, with 16 bases left between them. Germline loops: CDR1 MDHEN, CDR2 SYDVKM. CDR3 nucleotide sequence: TGTGCCAGCAGTTTGATGGCGGGGACGTTTGATACGCAGTATTTT. Encoded protein: CASSLMAGTFDTQYF.